What follows are 20 T cell receptor beta chains derived from one specimen sequenced in a study of blood T cell repertoires in COVID-19. Produced via immunoSEQ multiplex PCR; TCRdb's table is partial and in-frame only. The data contain some 97,000 clones, about 80% of them seen just once; the ten biggest clones take up around an eighth. The sequenced sample was peripheral blood. The source of these receptors is a woman aged 70-85 years with acute or convalescent COVID-19.

This chain joins TRBV4-1 and TRBJ1-2; D remains ambiguous. Germline V gene data show CDR1 as MGHRA and CDR2 as YSYEKL. The CDR3 contains 15 residues. The germline V and J ends were trimmed by 4 bases and 2 bases, with 14 bases remaining between them. CDR3 sequence reads: CASSPQAGGNYGYTF. CDR3 bases: TGCGCCAGCAGCCCCCAAGCGGGAGGAAACTATGGCTACACCTTC.

This chain joins TRBV2 and TRBJ2-2; D not certain. CDR1 is SNHLY, CDR2 FYNNEI, per germline. V lost 6 bases and J 1 base, leaving 6 bases between the germline ends. This CDR3 region has 13 residues. CDR3 sequence: CASRAENTGELFF. In DNA form, the CDR3 reads TGTGCCAGCAGGGCAGAGAACACCGGGGAGCTGTTTTTT.

CDR3 in amino acids: CASSRYSGTGSYGYTF. Here the CDR3 DNA reads TGCGCCAGCAGCCGTTACTCCGGGACAGGGTCCTATGGCTACACCTTC. The rearrangement joins TRBV4-3 to TRBJ1-2, with 9 bases lining up with TRBD1. Losses at the gene ends were 4 bases for V and 4 bases for J; bases not matched to a gene: 10. Germline V gene data show CDR1 as LGHNA and CDR2 as YSLEER. The length of the CDR3 is 16 residues.

The V call is TRBV19, the J call TRBJ1-5; no firm D call. V was cut by 4 bases and J by 1 base, with 8 bases left in between. This CDR3 is 14 amino acids long. The germline V gene has CDR1 LNHDA and CDR2 SQIVND (reference sequence). The CDR3 coding sequence is TGTGCCAGTAGTAGGCGGGAGAGCAATCAGCCCCAGCATTTT. Translating it yields CASSRRESNQPQHF.

This clone was recorded once. The rearrangement joins TRBV30 to TRBJ2-5; the D gene is possibly TRBD2 (6 bases). This CDR3 contains 13 residues. Germline V gene lookup returns CDR1 GTSNPN and CDR2 SVGIG (reference sequence). V was trimmed by 1 base and J by 5 bases, leaving 11 bases between them. Here the CDR3 reads CAWSGGTGETQYF. For the CDR3, the DNA is TGTGCCTGGAGTGGGGGGACTGGGGAGACCCAGTACTTC. The variable domain in full, with the rest retrieved from reference TRBV30 and TRBJ2-5, is SQTIHQWPATLVQPVGSPLSLECTVEGTSNPNLYWYRQAAGRGLQLLFYSVGIGQISSEVPQNLSASRPQDRQFILSSKKLLLSDSGFYLCAWSGGTGETQYFGPGTRLLVL.

As concerns this clone: Other DNA sequences of this sample code for an identical CDR3. The V call is TRBV11-3, the J call TRBJ1-1; D is unresolved. The CDR3 has 14 residues. Trimming removed 0 bases from V and 0 bases from J, with 5 bases in between. Per germline, CDR1 SGHNT and CDR2 YENEEA. The CDR3 nucleotides read TGTGCCAGCAGCTTAGATTCGGTGAACACTGAAGCTTTCTTT. Translated, it gives CASSLDSVNTEAFF.

The J gene is TRBJ2-3, the V gene TRBV7-2; 13 nucleotides align to TRBD2. V gave up 5 bases and J gave up 2 bases; unmatched junction bases: 13. The CDR3 is 19 residues long. The germline V gene has CDR1 SGHTA and CDR2 FQGNSA. CDR3 in amino acids: CASSPGLAGAPLPTDTQYF. CDR3 DNA: TGTGCCAGCAGCCCCGGACTAGCGGGGGCCCCCCTACCCACAGATACGCAGTATTTT.

The chain carries TRBV3-1 (or the pseudogene TRBV3-2) and TRBJ2-1; 14 nucleotides align to TRBD2. Germline V gene data show CDR1 as LGHDT and CDR2 as YNNKEL (reference sequence). V shed 4 bases, J shed 12 bases, and the junction held 11 bases outside the gene matches. CDR3 length equals 16 residues. The CDR3 sequence: CASSPGLAGGGGGQFF. The DNA of the CDR3 is TGTGCCAGCAGCCCCGGACTAGCGGGGGGCGGGGGAGGGCAGTTCTTC.

This rearrangement joins TRBV5-1 to TRBJ2-2; the match to TRBD2 covers 9 bases. J was trimmed by 1 base and V by 1 base; bases with no gene match: 5. Per the germline V gene, CDR1 is SGHRS and CDR2 is YFSETQ. The CDR3 covers 17 residues. The CDR3 protein is CASSLRTSAMNTGELFF. The CDR3 DNA follows: TGCGCCAGCAGCTTGAGGACTAGCGCGATGAACACCGGGGAGCTGTTTTTT.

This clone has only a few counts. The V gene is TRBV27, the J gene TRBJ1-5, with 7 bases identical to TRBD1. The CDR3 contains 13 residues. Unmatched junction bases numbered 2, after V lost 6 bases and J lost 3 bases. Per the germline V gene, CDR1 is MNHEY and CDR2 is SMNVEV (reference sequence). CDR3 amino acids: CASRQGSNQPQHF. The CDR3 DNA sequence: TGTGCCAGCAGACAGGGGTCCAATCAGCCCCAGCATTTT.

This clone was seen a few times. The chain employs TRBV28 and TRBJ1-5, with D perhaps TRBD1 (6 bases). This CDR3 is built from 13 residues. V lost 8 bases and J lost 2, with 10 bases in between. CDR1 and CDR2 from the germline V gene are MDHEN and SYDVKM. The CDR3 is CASLGAGNQPQHF. CDR3 bases: TGTGCCAGCCTGGGGGCCGGCAATCAGCCCCAGCATTTT.

In DNA, the CDR3 is TGTGCCAGCAGGACCGACATGGTGGCGAACTATGGCTACACCTTC. Translation: CASRTDMVANYGYTF. This rearrangement joins TRBV4-2 to TRBJ1-2, with unresolved D. Germline V CDR1 and CDR2: LGHNA, YNFKEQ. The V end was cut by 6 bases, the J end by 2 bases, with 16 bases between. This CDR3 is built from 15 residues.

There are a few counts of this clone. This rearrangement joins TRBV5-1 to TRBJ2-2; D may be TRBD1 (6 bases). The V end lost 0 bases, the J end lost 4 bases, and 13 bases lay between the germline ends. This CDR3 spans 16 amino acids. CDR1 SGHRS and CDR2 YFSETQ come from the germline V gene. For the CDR3, the DNA is TGCGCCAGCAGCTTGGGAGCGTGGACAGCCACCGGGGAGCTGTTTTTT. This codes for CASSLGAWTATGELFF.

The chain recombines TRBV9 with TRBJ1-2, with D possibly being TRBD1 (6 bases). V was clipped by 0 bases and J by 4 bases, with 19 bases between them. From germline, CDR1 is SGDLS and CDR2 YYNGEE. There are 17 residues in the CDR3. As DNA, the CDR3 is TGTGCCAGCAGCGTAGCAGATTCAGGGGTCTACGCCTATGGCTACACCTTC. It is translated as CASSVADSGVYAYGYTF.

The chain links TRBV7-6 to TRBJ2-5; 7 bases line up with TRBD2. The length of the CDR3 is 17 residues. The germline gives CDR1 SGHVS, CDR2 FNYEAQ. V lost 3 bases and J lost 1; bases outside the gene matches: 11. The CDR3 nucleotides read TGTGCCAGCAGCTTGGGGGGGGTGATTAACCGCCAAGAGACCCAGTACTTC. Translated: CASSLGGVINRQETQYF.

This clone came up a few times. The chain joins TRBV5-1 to TRBJ2-7; 7 bases map to TRBD1. Germline CDR1 and CDR2: SGHRS and YFSETQ. The CDR3 contains 15 residues. After removal of 0 bases from V and 2 bases from J, the junction contained 5 bases not matched to a gene. The CDR3 spells CASSLGTGRTYEQYF. The CDR3 nucleotides are TGCGCCAGCAGCTTGGGGACAGGTCGGACCTACGAGCAGTACTTC. Using reference TRBV5-1 and TRBJ2-7 for the parts outside the CDR3, the full variable domain is KAGVTQTPRYLIKTRGQQVTLSCSPISGHRSVSWYQQTPGQGLQFLFEYFSETQRNKGNFPGRFSGRQFSNSRSEMNVSTLELGDSALYLCASSLGTGRTYEQYFGPGTRLTVT.

The V call is TRBV6-1, the J call TRBJ1-1, with D unclear. Germline V gives CDR1 MNHNS, CDR2 SASEGT. Between the trimmed V and J ends, which lost 7 bases and 0 bases, there was a span of 12 bases. This CDR3 is 14 amino acids long. The CDR3 bases are TGTGCCAGCAATTCCGACATACTGAACACTGAAGCTTTCTTT. Protein: CASNSDILNTEAFF.

This clone was seen a handful of times. The chain links TRBV18 to TRBJ1-5; D possibly corresponds to TRBD1 (6 bases). Trimming pared 3 bases from V and 3 bases from J, leaving 9 bases between. This CDR3 has 14 residues. CDR1 and CDR2 (germline): KGHSH, LQKENI. The CDR3, as DNA: TGTGCCAGCTCACCGACAGGCAACAATCAGCCCCAGCATTTT. It codes for CASSPTGNNQPQHF.

This clone showed up many times. The chain couples TRBV10-1 to TRBJ2-1, with 10 bases fitting TRBD1. Trimming took 2 bases from V and 8 from J; bases not matched to a gene: 12. This CDR3 has 17 amino acids. CDR1 is WNHNN and CDR2 is SYGVQD in the germline V gene (reference sequence). CDR3 loop: CASSEGRRRGTGDEQFF. The CDR3 DNA reads as TGCGCCAGCAGTGAGGGTCGGCGTCGGGGGACAGGGGATGAGCAGTTCTTC.

The chain employs TRBV10-3 and TRBJ1-5, with D uncertain. Trimming removed 4 bases from V and 11 bases from J, with 9 bases in between. Germline CDR1 is ENHRY and CDR2 is SYGVKD. The CDR3 length is 11 residues. The CDR3 sequence: CAISGGEAQHF. CDR3 in DNA: TGTGCCATCAGTGGCGGGGAGGCCCAGCATTTT.